A selection of T cell receptor beta chains follows, all from one sample in a study of patients and donors after allogeneic stem cell transplantation. Via MiXCR, TCRdb re-called the RT-PCR reads, giving one row per CDR3 protein. Counted here are about 230,000 distinct CDR3 sequences, roughly 13% occurring once; the ten biggest clones make up roughly 12%. Source material: blood, either unsorted or a sorted T cell fraction (not recorded which). These receptors were collected from a human donor who was either an allogeneic HSCT recipient or a stem cell or donor lymphocyte infusion donor (not recorded which). It is not recorded whose cells these are; they may come from a transplant donor. Both conserved end residues are part of each CDR3. A D gene is named only where the DNA matches it firmly. Size is stated for part of the rows, as once, few or many counts, or as a class when the clone is expanded.

D gene: NA
V gene: TRBV6-1
clone size: NA
J gene: TRBJ2-3
CDR3 DNA: TGTGCCAGCAGTCAAAACGGACTCAGCACAGATACGCAGTATTTT
CDR3 protein: CASSQNGLSTDTQYF

D gene: TRBD2
V gene: TRBV30
clone size: once
J gene: TRBJ2-7
CDR3 DNA: TGTGCCTGGAGTGCAGGGGTAGCGGGAGTGTTCACCGACCGGTACTACGAGCAGTACTTC
CDR3 protein: CAWSAGVAGVFTDRYYEQYF

D gene: NA
V gene: TRBV20-1
clone size: many
J gene: TRBJ1-2
CDR3 DNA: TGCAGTGCCGCCCCCGGGGGGAGTAACTATGGCTACACCTTC
CDR3 protein: CSAAPGGSNYGYTF

D gene: NA
V gene: TRBV29-1
clone size: many
J gene: TRBJ2-3
CDR3 DNA: TGCAGCGTTGGACAAAACACAGATACGCAGTATTTT
CDR3 protein: CSVGQNTDTQYF

D gene: NA
V gene: TRBV7-2
clone size: few
J gene: TRBJ2-4
CDR3 DNA: TGTGCCAGCAGCTTAGGGACAAAAAACATTCAGTACTTC
CDR3 protein: CASSLGTKNIQYF

D gene: TRBD1
V gene: TRBV5-1
clone size: NA
J gene: TRBJ2-3
CDR3 DNA: TGCGCCAGCAGCTCCGGATCGACAGGGGGCACAGATACGCAGTATTTT
CDR3 protein: CASSSGSTGGTDTQYF

D gene: NA
V gene: TRBV6-1
clone size: NA
J gene: TRBJ1-6
CDR3 DNA: TGTGCCAGCAGTGAAGGGACAGATTTCTCACCCCTCCACTTT
CDR3 protein: CASSEGTDFSPLHF

D gene: NA
V gene: TRBV20-1
clone size: few
J gene: TRBJ2-3
CDR3 DNA: TGCAGTGCTAGAGATGAGGCGGGATACACAGATACGCAGTATTTT
CDR3 protein: CSARDEAGYTDTQYF

D gene: NA
V gene: TRBV6-2/TRBV6-3
clone size: few
J gene: TRBJ1-5
CDR3 DNA: TGTGCCAGCAGCCCCCCCGGGGGGGTCAGCAATCAGCCCCAGCATTTT
CDR3 protein: CASSPPGGVSNQPQHF

D gene: NA
V gene: TRBV18
clone size: NA
J gene: TRBJ2-2
CDR3 DNA: TGTGCCAGCTCACCACTGTGGGGGAAGGACACCGGGGAGCTGTTTTTT
CDR3 protein: CASSPLWGKDTGELFF

D gene: NA
V gene: TRBV5-6
clone size: many
J gene: TRBJ2-2
CDR3 DNA: TGTGCCAGCAGCCCGGGGACCCGGGGGCGAGTGACCGGGGAGCTGTTTTTT
CDR3 protein: CASSPGTRGRVTGELFF

D gene: NA
V gene: TRBV7-2
clone size: NA
J gene: TRBJ2-1
CDR3 DNA: TGTGCCAGCAGCGATCAGTTAGCGAATGAGCAGTTCTTC
CDR3 protein: CASSDQLANEQFF

D gene: TRBD1
V gene: TRBV5-1
clone size: NA
J gene: TRBJ2-1
CDR3 DNA: TGCGCCAGCACTCCGACAGGGGGCTCCTACAATGAGCAGTTCTTC
CDR3 protein: CASTPTGGSYNEQFF

D gene: TRBD2
V gene: TRBV7-8
clone size: NA
J gene: TRBJ2-5
CDR3 DNA: TGTGCCAGCAGCTTAGCGCCGAGCGGGAGGCTGGAGACCCAGTACTTC
CDR3 protein: CASSLAPSGRLETQYF

D gene: NA
V gene: TRBV19
clone size: few
J gene: TRBJ2-6
CDR3 DNA: TGTGCCAGTAGTATAGAAGCCAGGGCTGGGGCCAACGTCCTGACTTTC
CDR3 protein: CASSIEARAGANVLTF

D gene: NA
V gene: TRBV6-1
clone size: few
J gene: TRBJ1-4
CDR3 DNA: TGTGCCAGCAGCCTACGGGGCCGACAGGTGATGGGAAAACTGTTTTTT
CDR3 protein: CASSLRGRQVMGKLFF

D gene: NA
V gene: TRBV4-1
clone size: few
J gene: TRBJ1-6
CDR3 DNA: TGCGCCAGCAGCCAAGGGGGTATTGCCTCCTATAATTCACCCCTCCACTTT
CDR3 protein: CASSQGGIASYNSPLHF

D gene: NA
V gene: TRBV12-3/TRBV12-4
clone size: NA
J gene: TRBJ1-1
CDR3 DNA: TGTGCCAGCATCCTTATGGGGAACACTGAAGCTTTCTTT
CDR3 protein: CASILMGNTEAFF

D gene: NA
V gene: TRBV6-1
clone size: many
J gene: TRBJ1-2
CDR3 DNA: TGTGCCAGCAGCCCCCAAGGTCCGGGCACTGGCTACACCTTC
CDR3 protein: CASSPQGPGTGYTF

D gene: NA
V gene: TRBV4-1
clone size: many
J gene: TRBJ2-6
CDR3 DNA: TGCGCCAGCAGCCAAGATTGGAGACCGCTCTCTGGGGCCAACGTCCTGACTTTC
CDR3 protein: CASSQDWRPLSGANVLTF

D gene: TRBD1
V gene: TRBV5-1
clone size: NA
J gene: TRBJ1-1
CDR3 DNA: TGCGCCAGCAGCTACCAGACCGGGACAGGGGAGAACACTGAAGCTTTCTTT
CDR3 protein: CASSYQTGTGENTEAFF

D gene: TRBD1
V gene: TRBV20-1
clone size: few
J gene: TRBJ2-5
CDR3 DNA: TGCAGTGCTCGGGGACAGGGCTCATCAAGGTTGGGGACCCAGTACTTC
CDR3 protein: CSARGQGSSRLGTQYF

D gene: NA
V gene: TRBV6-5
clone size: NA
J gene: TRBJ1-4
CDR3 DNA: TGTGCCAGCAGTTATATTTCCGCAACTAATGAAAAACTGTTTTTT
CDR3 protein: CASSYISATNEKLFF

D gene: NA
V gene: TRBV6-6
clone size: few
J gene: TRBJ2-7
CDR3 DNA: TGTGCCAGCAGACGCGGCGGATACGAGCAGTACTTC
CDR3 protein: CASRRGGYEQYF

D gene: NA
V gene: TRBV12-3/TRBV12-4
clone size: few
J gene: TRBJ2-7
CDR3 DNA: TGTGCCAGCAGCTCCGACGCCTACGAGCAGTACTTC
CDR3 protein: CASSSDAYEQYF

D gene: TRBD2
V gene: TRBV27
clone size: NA
J gene: TRBJ2-3
CDR3 DNA: TGTGCCAGCAGTTTTGGGTCTAGCGGGGGGGGAGATACGCAGTATTTT
CDR3 protein: CASSFGSSGGGDTQYF

D gene: TRBD1
V gene: TRBV6-5
clone size: few
J gene: TRBJ2-5
CDR3 DNA: TGTGCCAGCAGTTACGACCCGACAGGGGAAGAGACCCAGTACTTC
CDR3 protein: CASSYDPTGEETQYF

D gene: NA
V gene: TRBV11-3
clone size: NA
J gene: TRBJ1-3
CDR3 DNA: TGTGCCAGCAGCAGGGACGGCTACTCTGGAAACACCATATATTTT
CDR3 protein: CASSRDGYSGNTIYF

D gene: TRBD2
V gene: TRBV4-1
clone size: NA
J gene: TRBJ2-1
CDR3 DNA: TGCGCCAGCAGCCAAGATCGGGCGGGGGGGCCATACAATGAGCAGTTCTTC
CDR3 protein: CASSQDRAGGPYNEQFF

D gene: NA
V gene: TRBV12-3/TRBV12-4
clone size: few
J gene: TRBJ1-2
CDR3 DNA: TGTGCCAGCAGTTTAGACCGCTGGGGGGGCGGCCATGGCTACACCTTC
CDR3 protein: CASSLDRWGGGHGYTF